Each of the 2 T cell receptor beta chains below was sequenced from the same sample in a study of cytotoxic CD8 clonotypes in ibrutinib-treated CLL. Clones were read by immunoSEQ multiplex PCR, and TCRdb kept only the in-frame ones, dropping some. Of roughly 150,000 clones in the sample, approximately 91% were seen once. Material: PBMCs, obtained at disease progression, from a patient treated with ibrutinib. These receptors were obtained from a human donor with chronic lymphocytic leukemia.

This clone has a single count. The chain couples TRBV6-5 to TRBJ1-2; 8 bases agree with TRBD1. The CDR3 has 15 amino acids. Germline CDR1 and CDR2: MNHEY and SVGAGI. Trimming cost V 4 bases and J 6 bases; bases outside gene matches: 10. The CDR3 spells CASSWTGTIRDGYTF. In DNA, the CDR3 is TGTGCCAGCAGTTGGACAGGGACCATTAGGGATGGCTACACCTTC.

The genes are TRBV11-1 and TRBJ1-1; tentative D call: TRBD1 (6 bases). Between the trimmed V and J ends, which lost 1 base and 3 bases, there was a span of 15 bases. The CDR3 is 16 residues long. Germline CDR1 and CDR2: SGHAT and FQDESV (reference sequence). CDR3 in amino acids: CASSLGTGRRYTEAFF. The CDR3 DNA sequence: TGTGCCAGCAGCTTAGGCACAGGGAGGAGGTACACTGAAGCTTTCTTT.